The present entry profiles one T cell receptor beta chain with its context. Its antigen is unidentified. The sample belongs to a study of beta chain features in type 1 diabetes. About the study: There was similarity between patients and healthy donors in age, gender and cell yields.

V lost 6 bases, J lost 8 bases, and 23 bases lay in between. Looked up from germline, CDR1 is MDHEN and CDR2 is SYDVKM. The CDR3 contains 16 residues. Study-wide results and limits: At VDJ recombination sites, type 1 diabetes patients had fewer insertions and more deleted nucleotides. Cells carrying high TCR expression could end up over-represented when cDNA is sequenced.

The authors reverse transcribed all of the isolated RNA, so sequencing captured expressed TCRB transcripts. Read counts averaged approximately 3.5 million for samples of naive, central memory and regulatory T cells. The table came from immunoSEQ multiplex PCR; TCRdb's copy has only in-frame clones and leaves some out. The data hold 350,000 or so clones, with roughly 21% observed a single time. Sequencing input: naive CD4+ T cells from blood. The V and J genes are TRBV28 and TRBJ2-1, with TRBD1 as a possible D gene (6 bases). The receptor was derived from a woman under 30 in good health. The CDR3 reads CASRTGGSGFVDEQFF. CDR3 bases: TGTGCCAGCAGGACAGGAGGCTCCGGATTCGTAGATGAGCAGTTCTTC.